One and the same sample provided the 19 T cell receptor beta chains below, sequenced in a study of blood T cell repertoires in COVID-19. This table comes from immunoSEQ multiplex PCR, and its TCRdb copy is limited to in-frame clones, with some not included. The data contain around 200,000 clones, roughly 90% of them singletons. Sample: PBMCs or T cells enriched from blood (not recorded which). These receptors were collected from a woman aged 25 to 39 who had been exposed to COVID-19.

The chain employs TRBV19 and TRBJ1-2; weak D call: TRBD1 (5 bases). Deletions cut 7 bases from V and 4 bases from J, with 16 bases between. The CDR3 has 14 residues. The germline CDR1 and CDR2 sequences are LNHDA and SQIVND (reference sequence). CDR3 DNA: TGTGCCAGTACCCCGACAGCTGATCCCTATGGCTACACCTTC. It translates to CASTPTADPYGYTF. The variable domain in full, with the rest retrieved from reference TRBV19 and TRBJ1-2, is DGGITQSPKYLFRKEGQNVTLSCEQNLNHDAMYWYRQDPGQGLRLIYYSQIVNDFQKGDIAEGYSVSREKKESFPLTVTSAQKNPTAFYLCASTPTADPYGYTFGSGTRLTVV.

The J gene is TRBJ2-3, the V gene TRBV12-3 or TRBV12-4; the D is unclear. V lost 6 bases and J lost 0, with 7 bases in between. The CDR3 sequence is 13 residues long. For the CDR3, the DNA is TGTGCCAGCAGAACTGATAGCACAGATACGCAGTATTTT. It is translated as CASRTDSTDTQYF.

J is TRBJ1-2 and V is TRBV12-3 or TRBV12-4, with D hard to call. The CDR3 loop spans 13 amino acids. Trimming stripped 3 bases from V and 0 bases from J, with 5 bases between. The CDR3 DNA sequence: TGTGCCAGCAGTTTTGCAGCTAACTATGGCTACACCTTC. Amino acids: CASSFAANYGYTF.

The chain joins TRBV2 to TRBJ1-2; 8 positions match TRBD1. J gave up 7 bases and V 6 bases, and 7 bases lay outside the gene matches. Germline V gene sequence: CDR1 SNHLY, CDR2 FYNNEI. The CDR3 length is 13 residues. CDR3 nucleotide sequence: TGTGCCAGCAGGACAGGGGATCGAGGTGGCTACACCTTC. It encodes CASRTGDRGGYTF.

The chain carries TRBV2 and TRBJ1-1; possible D gene TRBD1, 6 bases. The CDR3 consists of 14 residues. V lost 5 bases and J 2 bases, leaving 12 bases between the germline ends. Per the germline V gene, CDR1 is SNHLY and CDR2 is FYNNEI. In DNA, the CDR3 is TGTGCCAGCAGTCAACAGGGTGGCAACACTGAAGCTTTCTTT. Amino acid sequence: CASSQQGGNTEAFF.

The chain has TRBV24-1 and TRBJ1-2; D not resolved. CDR1 and CDR2 (germline): KGHDR, SFDVKD. The CDR3 consists of 12 residues. The V end was cut by 4 bases, the J end by 7 bases, with 9 bases between. The CDR3 DNA sequence: TGTGCCACCAGTGACCTCACGGGTGGCTACACCTTC. Translation gives CATSDLTGGYTF.

The chain couples TRBV11-3 to TRBJ2-7; maybe TRBD2 (5 bases). The V end lost 1 base, the J end lost 1 base, and 11 bases lay between the germline ends. Germline values: CDR1 SGHNT, CDR2 YENEEA. The CDR3 consists of 15 residues. The chain's CDR3 is CASSLAWSGSYEQYF. The CDR3 bases are TGTGCCAGCAGCTTAGCGTGGTCGGGATCCTACGAGCAGTACTTC.

The chain combines TRBV6-2 or TRBV6-3 with TRBJ2-1; 10 bases match TRBD1. V shed 4 bases, J shed 7 bases, and the junction held 7 bases outside the gene matches. The CDR3 loop spans 15 amino acids. From germline, CDR1 is MNHEY and CDR2 SVGEGT. The CDR3 bases are TGTGCCAGCAGTTTCCTACGGGACAGGGGTAATGAGCAGTTCTTC. Its translation is CASSFLRDRGNEQFF.

On this clone itself: Other DNA variants within this sample encode the same CDR3. This chain connects TRBV2 to TRBJ2-7; D is perhaps TRBD1 (5 bases). The CDR3 has 12 amino acids. Germline V CDR1 and CDR2: SNHLY, FYNNEI. V lost 2 bases and J lost 4, with 6 bases in between. The CDR3 region is CASSEQGYEQYF. CDR3 nucleotide sequence: TGTGCCAGCAGTGAACAGGGTTACGAGCAGTACTTC.

This chain uses TRBV20-1 with TRBJ2-4; TRBD1 is a possible D gene (5 bases). Deletions cut 3 bases from V and 1 base from J, with 13 bases between. The CDR3 loop spans 15 amino acids. Germline lookup yields CDR1 DFQATT and CDR2 SNEGSKA (reference sequence). The CDR3 loop is CSASAQGIAKNIQYF. CDR3 bases: TGCAGTGCTAGTGCCCAGGGAATTGCCAAAAACATTCAGTACTTC.

This clone has just one count. This sequence joins TRBV6-5 and TRBJ2-7, with 8 bases fitting TRBD1. After removal of 10 bases from V and 4 bases from J, the junction contained 9 bases not matched to a gene. The CDR3 contains 13 residues. The germline gives CDR1 MNHEY, CDR2 SVGAGI. CDR3 protein: CATRTGTGYEQYF. Here the CDR3 DNA reads TGTGCCACCCGGACAGGGACCGGGTACGAGCAGTACTTC.

The rearrangement joins TRBV2 to TRBJ1-4; no clear D gene. The CDR3 sequence is 14 residues long. Between the trimmed V and J ends, which lost 4 bases and 7 bases, there was a span of 13 bases. Germline V gives CDR1 SNHLY, CDR2 FYNNEI. CDR3 in DNA: TGTGCCAGCAGTGGGACTCTCGAGGGTGAAAAACTGTTTTTT. This codes for CASSGTLEGEKLFF.

The chain carries TRBV6-1 and TRBJ1-2; TRBD1 matches at 9 bases. V dropped 3 bases and J dropped 3; count of bases not matched to a gene: 5. The CDR3 sequence is 15 residues long. The germline V gene encodes CDR1 MNHNS and CDR2 SASEGT. The CDR3 loop is CASSERGDRDYGYTF. The CDR3 nucleotides are TGTGCCAGCAGTGAGAGGGGGGACAGGGACTATGGCTACACCTTC.

This clone was recorded only once. The V and J genes are TRBV7-2 and TRBJ1-5; tentative D call: TRBD1 (5 bases). The CDR3 has 15 amino acids. V lost 1 base, J lost 2 bases, and 9 bases lay in between. The germline gives CDR1 SGHTA, CDR2 FQGNSA. The CDR3 nucleotides read TGTGCCAGCAGCTTAGATGGGGCGCGCAATCAGCCCCAGCATTTT. Translation: CASSLDGARNQPQHF.

The chain joins TRBV18 to TRBJ1-3; 7 bases agree with TRBD1. The ends lost 5 bases at V and 0 bases at J; junction bases unmatched: 4. Germline CDR1 is KGHSH and CDR2 is LQKENI. The CDR3 has 15 amino acids. The CDR3 sequence is CASSSTGHSGNTIYF. Written as DNA, the CDR3 is TGTGCCAGCTCATCGACAGGGCACTCTGGAAACACCATATATTTT.

The chain uses TRBV9 and TRBJ2-1; tentatively, D is TRBD1 (5 bases). The CDR3 totals 13 residues. V dropped 1 base and J dropped 3 bases, with 5 bases sitting between them. Germline CDR1 SGDLS, CDR2 YYNGEE. Written as DNA, the CDR3 is TGTGCCAGCAGCGTACAGGGCTACAATGAGCAGTTCTTC. Its translation is CASSVQGYNEQFF.

This rearrangement joins TRBV5-1 to TRBJ1-3; weak D call: TRBD1 (5 bases). Trimming removed 0 bases at V and 3 bases at J, with 13 bases between. CDR3 length: 16 amino acids. CDR1 and CDR2 (germline): SGHRS, YFSETQ. CDR3 in amino acids: CASSLASGGYGNTIYF. The CDR3 nucleotides read TGCGCCAGCAGCTTGGCCAGTGGGGGGTATGGAAACACCATATATTTT.

This clone appeared a single time. V gene TRBV29-1 combines with J gene TRBJ2-3; no clear D. The CDR3 totals 11 residues. Trimming shortened V by 4 bases and J by 5 bases, and 7 bases separated the two germline ends. Germline V CDR1 and CDR2: SQVTM, ANQGSEA. The CDR3 nucleotides read TGCAGCGTTGTAGTCATAGATACGCAGTATTTT. This gives the protein CSVVVIDTQYF.

The chain uses TRBV5-1 and TRBJ2-1; D is undetermined. The V gene's germline CDR1 is SGHRS and CDR2 YFSETQ. The CDR3 spans 15 residues. The V end was cut by 0 bases, the J end by 0 bases, with 7 bases between. Here the CDR3 reads CASSLAVASYNEQFF. The CDR3 DNA follows: TGCGCCAGCAGCTTGGCCGTAGCCTCCTACAATGAGCAGTTCTTC.